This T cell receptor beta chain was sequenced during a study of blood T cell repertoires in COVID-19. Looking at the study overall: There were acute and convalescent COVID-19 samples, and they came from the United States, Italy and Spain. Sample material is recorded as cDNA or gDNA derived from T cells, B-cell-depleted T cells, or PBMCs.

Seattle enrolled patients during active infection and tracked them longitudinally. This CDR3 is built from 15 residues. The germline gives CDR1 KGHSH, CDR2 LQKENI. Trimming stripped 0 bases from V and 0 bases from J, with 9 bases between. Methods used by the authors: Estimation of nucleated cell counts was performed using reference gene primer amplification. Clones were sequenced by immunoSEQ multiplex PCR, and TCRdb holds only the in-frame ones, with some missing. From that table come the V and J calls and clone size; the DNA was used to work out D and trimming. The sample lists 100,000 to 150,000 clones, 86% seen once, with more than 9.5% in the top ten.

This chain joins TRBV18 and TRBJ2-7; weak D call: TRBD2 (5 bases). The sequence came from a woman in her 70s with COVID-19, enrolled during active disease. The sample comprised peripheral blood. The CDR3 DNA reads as TGTGCCAGCTCACCACCGATCGGGAACTCCTACGAGCAGTACTTC. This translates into CASSPPIGNSYEQYF.